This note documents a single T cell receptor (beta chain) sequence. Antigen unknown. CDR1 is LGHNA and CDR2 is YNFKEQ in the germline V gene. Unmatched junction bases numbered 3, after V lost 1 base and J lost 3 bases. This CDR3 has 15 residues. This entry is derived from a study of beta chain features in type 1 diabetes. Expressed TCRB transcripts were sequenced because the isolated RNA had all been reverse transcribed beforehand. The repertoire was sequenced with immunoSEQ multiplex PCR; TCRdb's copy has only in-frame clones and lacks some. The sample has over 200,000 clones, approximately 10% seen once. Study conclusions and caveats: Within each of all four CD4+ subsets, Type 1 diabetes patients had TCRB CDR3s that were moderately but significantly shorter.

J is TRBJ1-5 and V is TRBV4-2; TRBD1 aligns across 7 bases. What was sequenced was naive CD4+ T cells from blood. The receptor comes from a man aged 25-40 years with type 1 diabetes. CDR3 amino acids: CASSQGTGLNQPQHF. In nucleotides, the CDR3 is TGTGCCAGCAGCCAAGGGACAGGTCTCAATCAGCCCCAGCATTTT.